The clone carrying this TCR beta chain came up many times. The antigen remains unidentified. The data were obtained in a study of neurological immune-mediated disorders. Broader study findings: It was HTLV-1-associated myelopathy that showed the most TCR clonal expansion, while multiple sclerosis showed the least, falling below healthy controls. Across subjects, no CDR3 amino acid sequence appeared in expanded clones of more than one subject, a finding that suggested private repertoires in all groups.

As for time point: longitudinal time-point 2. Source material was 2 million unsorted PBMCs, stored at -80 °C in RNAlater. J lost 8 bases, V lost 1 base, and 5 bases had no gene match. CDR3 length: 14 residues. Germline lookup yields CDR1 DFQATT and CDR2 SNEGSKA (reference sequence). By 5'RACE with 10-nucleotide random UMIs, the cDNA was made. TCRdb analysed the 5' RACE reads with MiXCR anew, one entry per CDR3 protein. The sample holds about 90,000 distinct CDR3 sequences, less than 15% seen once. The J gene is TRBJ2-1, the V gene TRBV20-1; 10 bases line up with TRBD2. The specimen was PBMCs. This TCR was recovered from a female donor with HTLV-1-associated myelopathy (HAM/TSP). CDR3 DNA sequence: TGCAGTGCTAGAGCTAGCGGGGGAGTGTATGAGCAGTTCTTC. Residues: CSARASGGVYEQFF.